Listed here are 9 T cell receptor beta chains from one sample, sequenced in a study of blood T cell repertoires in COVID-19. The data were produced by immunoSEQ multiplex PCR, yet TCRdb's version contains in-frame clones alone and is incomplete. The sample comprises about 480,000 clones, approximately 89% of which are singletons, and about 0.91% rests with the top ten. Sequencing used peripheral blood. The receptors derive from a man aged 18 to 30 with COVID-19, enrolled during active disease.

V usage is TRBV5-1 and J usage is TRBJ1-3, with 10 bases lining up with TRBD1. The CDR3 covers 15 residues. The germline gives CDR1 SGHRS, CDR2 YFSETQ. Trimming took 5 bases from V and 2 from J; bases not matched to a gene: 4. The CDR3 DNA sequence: TGCGCCAGCAGTCGCGACAGGGGGCCTGGAAACACCATATATTTT. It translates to CASSRDRGPGNTIYF.

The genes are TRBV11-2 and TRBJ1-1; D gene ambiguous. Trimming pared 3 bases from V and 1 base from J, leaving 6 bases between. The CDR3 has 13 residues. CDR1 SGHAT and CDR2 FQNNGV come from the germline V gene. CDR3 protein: CASSFQENTEAFF. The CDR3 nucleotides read TGTGCCAGCAGCTTTCAGGAGAACACTGAAGCTTTCTTT.

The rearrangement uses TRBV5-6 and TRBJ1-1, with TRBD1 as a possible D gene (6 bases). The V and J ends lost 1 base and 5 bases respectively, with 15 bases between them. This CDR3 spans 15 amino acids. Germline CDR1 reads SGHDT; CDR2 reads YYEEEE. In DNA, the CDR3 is TGTGCCAGCAGCTTGTGGGGAGGGGGATCGACTGAAGCTTTCTTT. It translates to CASSLWGGGSTEAFF.

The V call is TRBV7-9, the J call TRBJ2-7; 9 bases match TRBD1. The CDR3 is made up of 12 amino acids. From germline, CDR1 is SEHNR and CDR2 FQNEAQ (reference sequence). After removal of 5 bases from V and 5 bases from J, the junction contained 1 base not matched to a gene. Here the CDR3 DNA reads TGTGCCAGCAGCGGGGACAGGGACGAGCAGTACTTC. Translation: CASSGDRDEQYF.

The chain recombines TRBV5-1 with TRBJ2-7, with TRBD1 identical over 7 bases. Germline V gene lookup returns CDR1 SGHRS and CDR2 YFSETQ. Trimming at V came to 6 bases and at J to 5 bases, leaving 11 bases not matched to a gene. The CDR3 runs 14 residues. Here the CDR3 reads CASKGAPTGDEQYF. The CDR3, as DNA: TGCGCCAGCAAGGGGGCGCCGACCGGCGACGAGCAGTACTTC.

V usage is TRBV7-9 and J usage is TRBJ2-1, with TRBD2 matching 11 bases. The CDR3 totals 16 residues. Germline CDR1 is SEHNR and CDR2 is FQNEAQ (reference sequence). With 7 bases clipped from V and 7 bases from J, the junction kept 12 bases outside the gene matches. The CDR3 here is CASTTFNSGRGNEQFF. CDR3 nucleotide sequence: TGTGCCAGCACCACCTTCAATAGCGGGAGGGGTAATGAGCAGTTCTTC.

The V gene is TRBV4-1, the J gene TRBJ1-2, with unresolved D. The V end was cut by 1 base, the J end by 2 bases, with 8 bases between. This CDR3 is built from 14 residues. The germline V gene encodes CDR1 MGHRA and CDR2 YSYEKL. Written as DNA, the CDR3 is TGCGCCAGCAGCCAAGGTGCACAGAACTATGGCTACACCTTC. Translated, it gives CASSQGAQNYGYTF.

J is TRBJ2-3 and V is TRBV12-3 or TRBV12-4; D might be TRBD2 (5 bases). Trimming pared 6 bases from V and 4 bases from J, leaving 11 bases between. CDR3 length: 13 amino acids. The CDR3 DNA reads TGTGCCAGCAGCTCCCAGGAGGCAGATACGCAGTATTTT. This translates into CASSSQEADTQYF.

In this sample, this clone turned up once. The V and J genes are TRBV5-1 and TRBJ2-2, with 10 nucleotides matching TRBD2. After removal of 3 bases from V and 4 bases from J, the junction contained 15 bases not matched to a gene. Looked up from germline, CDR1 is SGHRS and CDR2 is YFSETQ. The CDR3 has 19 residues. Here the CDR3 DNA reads TGCGCCAGCAGCTCCCCAGGACCTCAGCGGGAGGGCCGCACCGGGGAGCTGTTTTTT. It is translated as CASSSPGPQREGRTGELFF.